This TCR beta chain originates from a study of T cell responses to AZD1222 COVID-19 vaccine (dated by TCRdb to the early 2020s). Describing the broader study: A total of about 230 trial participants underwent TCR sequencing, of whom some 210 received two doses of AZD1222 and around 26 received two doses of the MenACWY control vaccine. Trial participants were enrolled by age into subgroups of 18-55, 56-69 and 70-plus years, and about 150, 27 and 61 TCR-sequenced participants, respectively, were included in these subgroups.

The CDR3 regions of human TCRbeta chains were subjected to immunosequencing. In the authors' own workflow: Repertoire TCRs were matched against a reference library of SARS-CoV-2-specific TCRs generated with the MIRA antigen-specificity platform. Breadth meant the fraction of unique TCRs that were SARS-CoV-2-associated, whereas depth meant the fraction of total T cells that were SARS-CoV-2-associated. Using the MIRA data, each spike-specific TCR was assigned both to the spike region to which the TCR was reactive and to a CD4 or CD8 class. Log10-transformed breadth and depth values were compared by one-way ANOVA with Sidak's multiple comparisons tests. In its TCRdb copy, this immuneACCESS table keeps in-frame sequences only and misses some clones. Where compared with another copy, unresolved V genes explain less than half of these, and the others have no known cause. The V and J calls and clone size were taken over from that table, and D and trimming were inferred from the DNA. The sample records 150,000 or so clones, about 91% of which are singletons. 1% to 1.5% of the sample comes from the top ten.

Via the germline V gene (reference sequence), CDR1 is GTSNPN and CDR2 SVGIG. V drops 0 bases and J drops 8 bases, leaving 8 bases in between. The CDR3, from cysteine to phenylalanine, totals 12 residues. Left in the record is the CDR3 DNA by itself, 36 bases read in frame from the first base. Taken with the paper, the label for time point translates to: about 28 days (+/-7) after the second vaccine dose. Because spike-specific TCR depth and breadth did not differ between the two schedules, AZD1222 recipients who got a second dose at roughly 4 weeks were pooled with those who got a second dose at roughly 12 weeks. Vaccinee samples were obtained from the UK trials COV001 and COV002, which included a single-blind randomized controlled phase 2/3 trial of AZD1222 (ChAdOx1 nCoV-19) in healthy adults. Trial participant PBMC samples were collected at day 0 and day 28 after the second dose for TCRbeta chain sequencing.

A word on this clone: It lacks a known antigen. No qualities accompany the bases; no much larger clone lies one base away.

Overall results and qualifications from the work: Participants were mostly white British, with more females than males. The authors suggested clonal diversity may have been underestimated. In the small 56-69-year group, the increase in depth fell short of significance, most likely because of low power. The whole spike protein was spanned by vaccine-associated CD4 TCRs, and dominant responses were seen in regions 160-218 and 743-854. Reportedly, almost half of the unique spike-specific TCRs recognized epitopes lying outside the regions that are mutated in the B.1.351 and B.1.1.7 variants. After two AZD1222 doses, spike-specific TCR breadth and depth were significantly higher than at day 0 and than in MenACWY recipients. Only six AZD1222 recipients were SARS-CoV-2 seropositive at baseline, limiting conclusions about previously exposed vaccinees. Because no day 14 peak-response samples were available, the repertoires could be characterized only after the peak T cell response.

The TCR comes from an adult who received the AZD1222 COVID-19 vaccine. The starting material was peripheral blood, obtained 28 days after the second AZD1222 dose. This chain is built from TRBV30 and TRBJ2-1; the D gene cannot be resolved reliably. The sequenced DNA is TGTGCCTGGAGTGTGGGTGGGCATGAGCAGTTCTTC. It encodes CAWSVGGHEQFF.